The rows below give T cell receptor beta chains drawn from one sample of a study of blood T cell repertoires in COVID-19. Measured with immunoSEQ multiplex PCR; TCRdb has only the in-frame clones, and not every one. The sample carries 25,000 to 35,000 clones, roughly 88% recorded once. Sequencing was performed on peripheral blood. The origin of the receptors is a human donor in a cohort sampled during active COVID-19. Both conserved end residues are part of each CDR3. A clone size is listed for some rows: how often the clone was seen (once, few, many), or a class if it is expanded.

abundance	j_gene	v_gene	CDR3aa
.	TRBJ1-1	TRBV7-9	CASSLGTVKVNTEAFF
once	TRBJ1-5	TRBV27	CASSFTRFSNQPQHF
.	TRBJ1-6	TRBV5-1	CASSPWQGDSPLHF
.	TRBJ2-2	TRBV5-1	CASSLVLAGNTGELFF
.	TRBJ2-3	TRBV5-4	CASSLFGTTSTDTQYF
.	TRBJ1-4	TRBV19	CASTAGPAGQGKLFF
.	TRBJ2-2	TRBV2	CASSSSRGNTGELFF
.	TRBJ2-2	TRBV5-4	CASSARQGGTGELFF
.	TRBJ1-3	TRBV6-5	CASRPDRYTGNTIYF
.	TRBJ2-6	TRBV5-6	CASSSTGANVLTF
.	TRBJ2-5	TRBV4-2	CASSHTRRSSDPRNYPQYF
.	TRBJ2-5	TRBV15	CATSRDGKETQYF
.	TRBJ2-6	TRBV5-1	CASSLTRGTGFSGANVLTF
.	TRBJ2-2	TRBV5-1	CASSSQGTGELFF
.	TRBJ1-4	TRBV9	CASSVDSSNEKLFF
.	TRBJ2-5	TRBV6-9	CASSYKSGVIQETQYF
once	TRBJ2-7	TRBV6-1	CASSERQGREQYF
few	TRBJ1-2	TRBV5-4	CASSSTGSYGYTF
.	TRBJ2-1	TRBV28	CASTHPSGGDNEQFF
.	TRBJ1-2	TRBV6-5	CAVRDKYWILYGYTF
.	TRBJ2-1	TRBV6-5	CASSYSGRHEQFF
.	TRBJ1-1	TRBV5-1	CASSRMGLGSTEAFF
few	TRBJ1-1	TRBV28	CASSPLWGRGTEAFF
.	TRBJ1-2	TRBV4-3	CASRTQGDYGYTF
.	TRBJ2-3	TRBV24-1	CATSEASVADTQYF
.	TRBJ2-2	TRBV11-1	CASSLGQGGTTGELFF